These T cell receptor beta chains were read from a single sample in a study of read filtering for tumor transcriptome and immune sequencing. TCRdb used MiXCR to reprocess the reads, holding one entry per CDR3 protein. The sample contains 90,000 or so distinct CDR3 sequences, 20% to 25% of which appear only once. The sequenced sample was a population of CD138-negative cells sorted from bone marrow. These receptor sequences come from a donor over 35 with multiple myeloma. Both conserved end residues are part of each CDR3. A D gene is named only where the DNA matches it firmly. Clone sizes are given selectively: once, few, many, or a class where the clone is expanded.

V gene	J gene	clone size	D gene	CDR3 protein	CDR3 DNA
TRBV5-1	TRBJ1-4	many	TRBD1	CASSRDRATNEKLFF	TGCGCCAGCAGCCGGGACAGGGCAACTAATGAAAAACTGTTTTTT
TRBV2	TRBJ2-7	many	-	CASSGDGNYEQYF	TGTGCCAGCAGTGGGGACGGGAACTACGAGCAGTACTTC
TRBV2	TRBJ1-1	few	-	CASIINTEAFF	TGTGCCAGCATAATCAACACTGAAGCTTTCTTT
TRBV5-1	TRBJ2-2	few	-	CASSLGDNTRELFF	TGCGCCAGCAGCCTGGGAGATAACACCAGGGAGCTGTTTTTT
TRBV19	TRBJ2-1	few	-	CASSIAGPGAYNEQFF	TGTGCCAGTAGTATTGCGGGGCCAGGGGCGTACAATGAGCAGTTCTTC
TRBV2	TRBJ2-1	many	-	CASSGASSSYNEQFF	TGTGCCAGCAGTGGGGCTAGTAGCTCCTACAATGAGCAGTTCTTC
TRBV20-1	TRBJ1-6	-	TRBD1	CSIRDRGTSPLHF	TGCAGTATCCGGGACAGGGGAACTTCACCCCTCCACTTT
TRBV19	TRBJ2-1	many	-	CASSSTGFHEQFF	TGTGCCAGTAGCTCAACAGGGTTCCATGAGCAGTTCTTC
TRBV7-9	TRBJ2-2	many	-	CASSLGGGQFTGELFF	TGTGCCAGCAGCTTAGGGGGCGGACAGTTCACCGGGGAGCTGTTTTTT
TRBV29-1	TRBJ2-4	few	-	CSVGTTKNIQYF	TGCAGCGTTGGGACAACCAAAAACATTCAGTACTTC
TRBV5-1	TRBJ1-1	many	TRBD1	CASSQGGRGYTEAFF	TGCGCCAGCAGCCAGGGGGGGCGAGGGTACACTGAAGCTTTCTTT
TRBV2	TRBJ1-2	many	-	CASSEKGSGYGYTF	TGTGCCAGCAGTGAAAAGGGGTCAGGATATGGCTACACCTTC
TRBV28	TRBJ1-1	many	TRBD1	CASSLRGRSGAFF	TGTGCCAGCAGTTTAAGGGGGCGGTCGGGAGCTTTCTTT
TRBV4-1	TRBJ1-1	many	TRBD1	CASSQTGGVSEAFF	TGCGCCAGCAGCCAGACAGGGGGCGTCTCTGAAGCTTTCTTT
TRBV2	TRBJ2-5	-	-	CASNEGGETQCF	TGTGCCAGCAACGAGGGGGGAGAGACCCAGTGCTTC
TRBV7-9	TRBJ2-1	many	TRBD2	CASSLTGGYNEQFF	TGTGCCAGCAGCTTGACGGGGGGGTACAATGAGCAGTTCTTC
TRBV18	TRBJ2-5	many	-	CASSPPESRMETQYF	TGTGCCAGCTCACCACCCGAGTCCCGTATGGAGACCCAGTACTTC
TRBV6-5	TRBJ2-7	many	-	CASGESYEQYF	TGTGCCAGCGGGGAGTCCTACGAGCAGTACTTC
TRBV6-6	TRBJ2-7	many	TRBD2	CASSTQRGLAAAEQYF	TGTGCCAGCAGCACACAAAGGGGACTAGCAGCCGCAGAGCAGTACTTC
TRBV28	TRBJ1-5	many	-	CASSYRVDQPQHF	TGTGCCAGCAGTTACCGGGTGGATCAGCCCCAGCATTTT
TRBV12-3/TRBV12-4	TRBJ2-7	many	-	CASTDSYEQYF	TGTGCCAGCACCGACTCCTACGAGCAGTACTTC
TRBV20-1	TRBJ2-5	-	TRBD2	CSARDASGARETQYF	TGCAGTGCTAGAGATGCCAGCGGGGCTAGAGAGACCCAGTACTTC
TRBV20-1	TRBJ2-1	many	TRBD2	CSASGGDPHNEQFF	TGCAGTGCTAGCGGGGGGGACCCGCACAATGAGCAGTTCTTC
TRBV20-1	TRBJ2-3	many	-	CSATRTGTDTQYF	TGCAGTGCTACACGGACAGGCACAGATACGCAGTATTTT
TRBV6-4	TRBJ2-1	once	TRBD2	CARSSIAGSNEQFF	TGTGCTCGCTCTTCGATAGCGGGAAGCAATGAGCAGTTCTTC
TRBV30	TRBJ1-1	many	-	CAWRGQPGTEAFF	TGTGCCTGGAGAGGTCAGCCGGGCACTGAAGCTTTCTTT
TRBV4-1	TRBJ2-3	-	TRBD2	CASSQDFFQRGSKDTQYF	TGCGCCAGCAGCCAAGATTTTTTCCAGCGGGGGTCAAAAGATACGCAGTATTTT
TRBV2	TRBJ2-3	-	-	CASSDWPNQPQYF	TGTGCCAGCAGTGATTGGCCAAATCAGCCCCAGTATTTT
TRBV3-1	TRBJ2-7	many	TRBD2	CASSQTGTSKQYF	TGTGCCAGCAGCCAAACCGGGACTAGCAAGCAGTACTTC
TRBV12-3/TRBV12-4	TRBJ1-1	many	TRBD1	CASSLRQGANTEAFF	TGTGCCAGCAGTTTGCGACAGGGGGCAAACACTGAAGCTTTCTTT
TRBV20-1	TRBJ1-1	-	-	CTPGGGYSFGTEAFF	TGCACCCCCGGTGGGGGATACAGCTTTGGGACTGAAGCTTTCTTT
TRBV7-9	TRBJ1-3	-	-	CASSSTRAGNTIYF	TGTGCCAGCAGCTCCACCAGGGCTGGAAACACCATATATTTT
TRBV10-3	TRBJ2-3	few	-	CAIRIGEATDTQYF	TGTGCCATCAGGATCGGGGAGGCGACAGATACGCAGTATTTT
TRBV5-1	TRBJ1-1	many	TRBD1	CASSPFDRGTEAFF	TGCGCCAGCAGCCCCTTTGACAGGGGCACTGAAGCTTTCTTT
TRBV21-1	TRBJ1-1	many	-	CASILKAFF	TGTGCCAGCATCCTTAAAGCTTTCTTT
TRBV2	TRBJ2-1	many	-	CASSFDPGQLKFF	TGTGCCAGCAGTTTTGATCCGGGACAATTGAAGTTCTTC
TRBV4-1	TRBJ1-1	many	-	CASSQDKRVWDEAFF	TGCGCCAGCAGCCAAGATAAAAGGGTCTGGGACGAAGCTTTCTTT
TRBV5-4	TRBJ2-7	-	-	CAISQFGAVPAYEQYF	TGTGCCATCAGCCAATTTGGGGCAGTCCCAGCCTACGAGCAGTACTTC
TRBV5-1	TRBJ2-3	many	-	CASSSSPPPTDTQYF	TGCGCCAGCAGCTCTTCCCCGCCCCCCACAGATACGCAGTATTTT
TRBV2	TRBJ2-3	few	-	CASSDSHINTDTQYF	TGTGCCAGCAGTGACAGCCACATAAACACAGATACGCAGTATTTT
TRBV2	TRBJ2-3	many	TRBD2	CASSGLAGSRDTQYF	TGTGCCAGCAGTGGACTAGCGGGGAGTCGTGATACGCAGTATTTT
TRBV29-1	TRBJ2-1	-	-	CSVEVGGGYNEQFF	TGCAGCGTTGAAGTAGGGGGTGGGTACAATGAGCAGTTCTTC
TRBV20-1	TRBJ2-2	-	-	CSARERATGELFF	TGCAGTGCTAGAGAGAGGGCTACCGGGGAGCTGTTTTTT
TRBV7-2	TRBJ2-3	medium-sized	TRBD2	CASSLSGGATDTQYF	TGTGCCAGCAGCTTGAGCGGGGGGGCCACAGATACGCAGTATTTT
TRBV7-3	TRBJ2-7	many	-	CASSFDVSYEQYF	TGTGCCAGCAGTTTTGATGTCAGCTACGAGCAGTACTTC
TRBV7-3	TRBJ2-1	-	TRBD2	CASSQTGGGNHEQFF	TGTGCCAGCAGCCAGACTGGCGGGGGAAACCATGAGCAGTTCTTC
TRBV3-1	TRBJ2-5	many	TRBD2	CASSQGLAGGPETQYF	TGTGCCAGCAGCCAAGGACTAGCGGGGGGGCCGGAGACCCAGTACTTC
TRBV29-1	TRBJ2-2	many	-	CSVKLISANTGELFF	TGCAGCGTAAAACTCATTAGCGCGAACACCGGGGAGCTGTTTTTT
TRBV7-9	TRBJ1-5	few	-	CASSRGGGNQPQHF	TGTGCCAGCAGCCGAGGGGGTGGCAATCAGCCCCAGCATTTT
TRBV24-1	TRBJ2-1	few	-	CATSDPGTLPANEQFF	TGTGCCACCAGTGATCCCGGGACCCTCCCCGCCAATGAGCAGTTCTTC
TRBV19	TRBJ2-1	many	TRBD2	CASRLSGGTYNEQFF	TGTGCCAGTAGGCTAAGCGGGGGGACATACAATGAGCAGTTCTTC
TRBV5-1	TRBJ2-1	many	TRBD2	CASSPRGGAGYNEQFF	TGCGCCAGCAGCCCCCGGGGGGGGGCTGGATACAATGAGCAGTTCTTC
TRBV2	TRBJ2-5	few	-	CASSGKDSSYF	TGTGCCAGCAGTGGGAAGGACTCCAGCTACTTC
TRBV7-2	TRBJ2-5	many	TRBD1	CASRSLPDRAETQYF	TGTGCCAGCAGGTCGCTCCCGGACAGGGCAGAGACCCAGTACTTC
TRBV2	TRBJ2-6	many	TRBD1	CASSLTGQSGANVLTF	TGTGCCAGCAGCCTTACGGGACAGTCTGGGGCCAACGTCCTGACTTTC
TRBV6-2/TRBV6-3	TRBJ1-5	many	-	CASSFGGAGNQPQHF	TGTGCCAGCAGTTTTGGGGGGGCTGGCAATCAGCCCCAGCATTTT
TRBV20-1	TRBJ2-5	few	-	CSAKRAQETQYF	TGCAGTGCTAAAAGGGCCCAAGAGACCCAGTACTTC